These 11 T cell receptor beta chains were sequenced from one sample in a study of CXCR3 chemokines and chemotherapy response in bladder cancer. A single record per CDR3 protein comes from TCRdb applying MiXCR to the PCR reads. The table shows over 5,000 distinct CDR3 sequences, with about 15% occurring only once. This specimen was collected from a patient whose treatment included neoadjuvant chemotherapy. These receptors originate from a human donor with bladder cancer that responded to neoadjuvant chemotherapy.

This clonotype is labeled medium-sized. The chain employs TRBV30 and TRBJ2-2, with 10 nucleotides matching TRBD2. V was pared by 3 bases and J by 3 bases, with 1 base of the junction left unmatched. CDR3 length equals 14 residues. Per germline, CDR1 GTSNPN and CDR2 SVGIG (reference sequence). CDR3 DNA: TGTGCCTGGAGACTAGCGGGATACACCGGGGAGCTGTTTTTT. As protein: CAWRLAGYTGELFF.

This clonotype was found many times. The chain uses TRBV30 and TRBJ1-2; possibly TRBD1 for D (5 bases). The V and J ends lost 1 base and 4 bases respectively, with 16 bases between them. CDR3 size: 15 residues. Germline CDR1 is GTSNPN and CDR2 is SVGIG (reference sequence). The CDR3 loop reads CAWSAGDVATYGYTF. DNA of the CDR3: TGTGCCTGGAGTGCTGGGGACGTAGCAACCTATGGCTACACCTTC.

This clonotype is medium-sized (0.01 to 0.1%) within its sample. This rearrangement joins TRBV6-6 to TRBJ2-1; TRBD2 aligns across 12 bases. CDR3 length: 18 amino acids. The germline V gene has CDR1 MNHNY and CDR2 SVGAGI (reference sequence). The junction had 14 bases not matched to a gene; V was cut back by 7 bases and J by 4 bases. CDR3 protein: CASTPRLAGVEGYNEQFF. CDR3 in DNA: TGTGCCAGCACCCCGAGACTAGCGGGAGTGGAGGGGTACAATGAGCAGTTCTTC.

This clonotype was detected a few times. The chain has TRBV20-1 and TRBJ2-5; possible D gene TRBD2, 5 bases. The V end was cut by 0 bases, the J end by 1 base, with 12 bases between. The CDR3 is 15 residues long. The germline CDR1 and CDR2 sequences are DFQATT and SNEGSKA (reference sequence). The CDR3 is CSARDLYSGQETQYF. CDR3 in DNA: TGCAGTGCTAGAGACTTGTACAGCGGCCAAGAGACCCAGTACTTC.

By proportion, this clonotype is medium-sized. V is TRBV7-9 and J is TRBJ1-5, with 7 nucleotides matching TRBD1. V lost 7 bases to trimming and J lost 3 bases; unmatched junction nucleotides: 12. The CDR3 has 16 amino acids. Germline CDR1 is SEHNR and CDR2 is FQNEAQ (reference sequence). CDR3 DNA sequence: TGTGCCAGCACTCAAGCAGGGGGGGGAATCAATCAGCCCCAGCATTTT. Translated, it gives CASTQAGGGINQPQHF.

This clonotype has a handful of counts. The chain joins TRBV5-4 to TRBJ2-7; D is ambiguous. Between the trimmed V and J ends, which lost 2 bases and 0 bases, there was a span of 9 bases. Germline V gene sequence: CDR1 SGHNT, CDR2 YYREEE (reference sequence). This CDR3 region has 14 residues. This CDR3 reads CASSFPGTSYEQYF. The CDR3 DNA follows: TGTGCCAGCAGCTTCCCAGGAACCTCCTACGAGCAGTACTTC.

In its sample, this clonotype was seen many times. The chain employs TRBV12-5 and TRBJ2-5; TRBD2 is a possible D gene (6 bases). Germline V lookup: CDR1 LGHNT, CDR2 FRNRAP. The CDR3 has 15 amino acids. Trimming took off 3 bases at V and 5 bases at J, with 16 bases between the two ends. The CDR3 reads CASGFGGSLRETQYF. The DNA of the CDR3 is TGTGCTAGTGGTTTCGGGGGAAGCCTACGGGAGACCCAGTACTTC.

This clonotype was observed many times. The gene calls are TRBV7-2 and TRBJ2-7; 12 bases line up with TRBD2. This CDR3 has 14 residues. V was pared by 10 bases and J by 0 bases, with 4 bases of the junction left unmatched. Germline CDR1 and CDR2: SGHTA and FQGNSA. CDR3 DNA sequence: TGTGCCACCCAGACTAGCGGGAGCTCCTACGAGCAGTACTTC. Protein: CATQTSGSSYEQYF.

The table lists this clonotype with a few counts. V and J are TRBV12-3 or TRBV12-4 and TRBJ1-3, with 8 bases matching TRBD1. The junction had 3 bases not matched to a gene; V was cut back by 6 bases and J by 2 bases. The CDR3 is 14 residues long. The CDR3 loop is CASRTGAAGNTIYF. The CDR3 region has the DNA TGTGCCAGCAGGACAGGGGCTGCTGGAAACACCATATATTTT.

Concerning this clonotype: The limits of the CDR3 on the DNA are not certain, so only TCRdb's listed CDR3 is given. V usage is TRBV7-5 and J usage is TRBJ2-3; TRBD2 was called by the table and not checked on the DNA. TRBV7-5 is a listed pseudogene. The CDR3 spans 18 amino acids, including both terminal residues. CDR3 sequence reads: CISVPEAYRSGGTDTQYF.

By proportion, this clonotype is large. The CDR3 sequence is CASTGNAKNIQYF. DNA for the CDR3: TGTGCCAGCACCGGGAATGCCAAAAACATTCAGTACTTC. The rearrangement links TRBV6-2 or TRBV6-3 to TRBJ2-4, with D perhaps matching TRBD2 (5 bases). V lost 7 bases and J 1 base, leaving 8 bases between the germline ends. This CDR3 comprises 13 residues. The germline gives CDR1 MNHEY, CDR2 SVGEGT.